The 13 T cell receptor beta chains below all came from one sample that was sequenced in a study of radiotherapy plus CTLA-4 blockade in lung cancer. Assay: immunoSEQ multiplex PCR; the TCRdb copy retains only in-frame clones and omits some. The data hold about 98,000 clones, with approximately 78% observed a single time. The material sequenced was peripheral blood, taken from a patient treated with radiotherapy plus ipilimumab. These receptor sequences come from a human donor with non-small cell lung cancer who had a partial response to radiotherapy plus ipilimumab.

This CDR3 reads CASSIDRELNQPQHF. The CDR3 nucleotides are TGTGCCAGTAGTATAGATCGAGAACTAAATCAGCCCCAGCATTTT. V and J are TRBV19 and TRBJ1-5; no reliable D call. The V and J ends lost 0 bases and 4 bases respectively, with 10 bases between them. CDR1 is LNHDA, CDR2 SQIVND, per germline (reference sequence). The CDR3 covers 15 residues.

The V and J genes are TRBV27 and TRBJ2-7, with a weak D call TRBD1 (6 bases). This CDR3 is built from 13 residues. The germline V gene encodes CDR1 MNHEY and CDR2 SMNVEV (reference sequence). V dropped 3 bases and J dropped 6 bases, with 12 bases sitting between them. CDR3 DNA: TGTGCCAGCAGTTTTTGGGGGCTGAGCGAGCAGTACTTC. Encoded protein: CASSFWGLSEQYF.

This clone came up once. This chain uses TRBV6-1 with TRBJ1-4; the match to TRBD1 covers 7 bases. The CDR3 has 11 amino acids. Germline V gene lookup returns CDR1 MNHNS and CDR2 SASEGT. Trimming at V came to 6 bases and at J to 16 bases, leaving 8 bases not matched to a gene. The CDR3: CASSFRGLEFF. For the CDR3, the DNA is TGTGCCAGCAGCTTCAGGGGGTTGGAGTTTTTT.

The chain joins TRBV7-8 to TRBJ2-7, with D perhaps TRBD1 (7 bases). The CDR3 totals 12 residues. The germline gives CDR1 SGHVS, CDR2 FQNEAQ. The ends were cut back, 1 base at V and 12 bases at J, with 13 bases in the middle. CDR3 sequence (DNA): TGTGCCAGCAGCTTAGACAGGGGCGGGACGTACTTC. The encoded protein is CASSLDRGGTYF.

The chain carries TRBV7-9 and TRBJ2-7; a weak D match, TRBD1 (6 bases). CDR1 and CDR2 (germline): SEHNR, FQNEAQ (reference sequence). V lost 5 bases and J 7 bases, leaving 12 bases between the germline ends. The CDR3 extends over 12 amino acids. Written as DNA, the CDR3 is TGTGCCAGCAGCCATGAGAGGGGGGAGCAGTACTTC. Its protein is CASSHERGEQYF.

The CDR3 spells CASSLSPNRNTEAFF. Here the CDR3 DNA reads TGTGCCAGCAGTTTATCACCCAATAGGAACACTGAAGCTTTCTTT. This chain connects TRBV27 to TRBJ1-1, with no clear D. V shed 0 bases and J shed 1 base, with 9 bases lying between them. In germline, CDR1 is MNHEY, CDR2 SMNVEV (reference sequence). The CDR3 is made up of 15 amino acids.

This clone has just one count. The J gene is TRBJ2-7, the V gene TRBV28; maybe TRBD2 (5 bases). CDR1 is MDHEN and CDR2 is SYDVKM in the germline V gene. Deletions cut 1 base from V and 2 bases from J, with 9 bases between. This CDR3 region has 14 residues. As DNA, the CDR3 is TGTGCCAGCAGTTTATCGGACTCAGCCTACGAGCAGTACTTC. Protein sequence: CASSLSDSAYEQYF.

The table lists this clone with a few counts. The J gene is TRBJ2-5, the V gene TRBV15; a possible D gene is TRBD1 (6 bases). CDR3 length: 15 residues. The V gene lost 3 bases and the J gene lost 5 bases, with 16 bases spanning the gap. Germline V gives CDR1 LNHNV, CDR2 YYDKDF (reference sequence). The CDR3: CATSSPRGQWETQYF. The DNA of the CDR3 is TGTGCCACCAGCAGCCCTCGGGGACAATGGGAGACCCAGTACTTC.

This chain links TRBV28 with TRBJ2-1, with D possibly TRBD1 on 6 matching bases. Trimming left V 5 bases short and J 0 bases short, with 11 bases between. This CDR3 spans 15 amino acids. Germline CDR1 reads MDHEN; CDR2 reads SYDVKM. The CDR3 protein is CASSRRGSSYNEQFF. DNA of the CDR3: TGTGCCAGCAGTCGTAGGGGGAGCTCCTACAATGAGCAGTTCTTC.

V and J are TRBV21-1 and TRBJ2-1; the D segment call TRBD2 is taken from the table without a DNA check. TRBV21-1 corresponds to a pseudogene. CDR3 length: 14 amino acids. CDR3 sequence: CAILIPRPYNEQFF. As DNA, the CDR3 is TGTGCCATACTAATCCCAAGGCCCTACAATGAGCAGTTCTTC.

The chain combines TRBV18 with TRBJ2-2; D possibly corresponds to TRBD2 (5 bases). This CDR3 is built from 15 residues. V shed 4 bases and J shed 4 bases, with 13 bases lying between them. Germline CDR1 and CDR2: KGHSH and LQKENI. The CDR3 nucleotides are TGTGCCAGCTCACGGCCGGGAACCGGCACCGGGGAGCTGTTTTTT. It translates to CASSRPGTGTGELFF.

This chain links TRBV9 with TRBJ2-2, with D possibly being TRBD2 (6 bases). V was cut by 3 bases and J by 0 bases, with 9 bases left in between. Germline CDR1 SGDLS, CDR2 YYNGEE. This CDR3 contains 15 residues. The CDR3 region is CASSGRLANTGELFF. CDR3 nucleotides: TGTGCCAGCAGCGGGAGACTAGCGAACACCGGGGAGCTGTTTTTT. The entire variable domain, with the rest obtained from reference TRBV9 and TRBJ2-2, is as follows: DSGVTQTPKHLITATGQRVTLRCSPRSGDLSVYWYQQSLDQGLQFLIQYYNGEERAKGNILERFSAQQFPDLHSELNLSSLELGDSALYFCASSGRLANTGELFFGEGSRLTVL.

The CDR3 region has the DNA TGTGCCAGCAGTCGGCCCTCAGGGATCCGCTATGGCTACACCTTC. Protein sequence: CASSRPSGIRYGYTF. V usage is TRBV28 and J usage is TRBJ1-2, with D possibly TRBD1 on 5 matching bases. The CDR3 has 15 residues. V gave up 5 bases and J gave up 4 bases, with 17 bases separating them. The germline gives CDR1 MDHEN, CDR2 SYDVKM.